This T cell receptor (beta chain) was captured by sequencing in a study of blood T cell repertoires in COVID-19. The germline gives CDR1 LNHDA, CDR2 SQIVND (reference sequence). V lost 4 bases to trimming and J lost 4 bases; unmatched junction nucleotides: 12. The CDR3 totals 16 residues. The authors' processing: Cell counts per sample came from amplifying reference gene primers. Produced via immunoSEQ multiplex PCR; TCRdb's table is partial and in-frame only. The V and J calls and clone size are taken from that table; D and trimming were inferred from the DNA. The top ten clones hold roughly an eighth of a sample with fewer than 250,000 clones, approximately 80% of them seen once.

The rearrangement uses TRBV19 and TRBJ1-2, with 7 nucleotides matching TRBD1. The TCR originated in a woman aged 45-59 years with acute or convalescent COVID-19. The sample was peripheral blood. CDR3 amino acids: CASSKQLRDSTYGYTF. CDR3 DNA: TGTGCCAGTAGTAAGCAACTCCGGGACAGCACCTATGGCTACACCTTC.